This T cell receptor (beta chain) was found in a study of shared clonotypes between healthy human individuals. Study-wide points: Few donors limited the genetic and exposure-history diversity represented. Naive subsets generally had larger estimated richness than memory subsets.

An assay was performed, and its level was deep. Source study methods: Filtering of immunoSEQ junctional sequences could not match full-length read filtering. Clones were read by immunoSEQ multiplex PCR, and TCRdb kept only the in-frame ones, dropping some. V, J and clone size are taken as reported in that table, and D and trimming were inferred from the DNA itself. Among 400,000 to 600,000 clones listed, about 96% were seen once. V dropped 1 base and J dropped 0 bases, with 8 bases sitting between them. Germline lookup yields CDR1 LNHDA and CDR2 SQIVND (reference sequence). The CDR3 spans 15 residues. Details on this clone: The target antigen is unknown.

This receptor was obtained from a woman in her twenties or thirties in good health. The specimen was naive CD4+ T cells sorted from blood. The sample's subset: CD45RA+ positively selected. The chain links TRBV19 to TRBJ2-3; D is perhaps TRBD1 (5 bases). The CDR3 loop reads CASSIGPGSTDTQYF. The CDR3 nucleotides read TGTGCCAGTAGTATAGGGCCAGGGAGCACAGATACGCAGTATTTT.